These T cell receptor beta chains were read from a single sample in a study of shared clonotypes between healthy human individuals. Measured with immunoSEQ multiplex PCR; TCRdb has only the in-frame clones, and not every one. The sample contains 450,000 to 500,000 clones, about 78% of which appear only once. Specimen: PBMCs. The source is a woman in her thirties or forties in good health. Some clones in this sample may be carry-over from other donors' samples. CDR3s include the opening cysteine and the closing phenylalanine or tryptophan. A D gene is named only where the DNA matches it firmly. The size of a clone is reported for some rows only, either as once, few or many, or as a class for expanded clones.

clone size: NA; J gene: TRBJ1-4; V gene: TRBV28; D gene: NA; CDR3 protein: CASSDRGATNEKLFF; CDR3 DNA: TGTGCCAGCAGTGACCGGGGGGCAACTAATGAAAAACTGTTTTTT
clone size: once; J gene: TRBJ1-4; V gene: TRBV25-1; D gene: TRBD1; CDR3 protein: CASSEHRGYDEKLFF; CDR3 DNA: TGTGCCAGCAGTGAACACAGGGGTTATGATGAAAAACTGTTTTTT
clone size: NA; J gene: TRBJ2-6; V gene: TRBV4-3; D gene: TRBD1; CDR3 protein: CASSRDRDRGNSGANVLTF; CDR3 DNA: TGCGCCAGCAGCCGAGACCGGGACAGGGGTAACTCTGGGGCCAACGTCCTGACTTTC
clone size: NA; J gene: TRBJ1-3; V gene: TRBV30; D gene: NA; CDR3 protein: CAWSVAGGNTIYF; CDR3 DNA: TGTGCCTGGAGTGTGGCAGGGGGAAACACCATATATTTT
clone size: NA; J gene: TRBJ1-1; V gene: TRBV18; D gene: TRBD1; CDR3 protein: CASSPQAKAATGGFTEAFF; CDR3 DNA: TGTGCCAGCTCACCCCAAGCGAAGGCCGCAACAGGGGGCTTCACTGAAGCTTTCTTT
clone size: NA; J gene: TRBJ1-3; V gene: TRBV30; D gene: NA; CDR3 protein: CAWSPATYSGNTIYF; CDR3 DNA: TGTGCCTGGAGTCCAGCCACCTACTCTGGAAACACCATATATTTT
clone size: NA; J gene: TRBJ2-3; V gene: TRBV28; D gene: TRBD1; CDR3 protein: CASSFGDRGQLTDTQYF; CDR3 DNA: TGTGCCAGCAGTTTTGGGGACAGGGGCCAGTTGACAGATACGCAGTATTTT
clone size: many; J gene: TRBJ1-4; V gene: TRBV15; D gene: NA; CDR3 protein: CATSGGSGTHVEKLFF; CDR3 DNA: TGTGCCACCAGCGGGGGGTCTGGGACCCACGTTGAAAAACTGTTTTTT
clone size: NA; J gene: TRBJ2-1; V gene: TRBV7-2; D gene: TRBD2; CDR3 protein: CASSLASGGYNEQFF; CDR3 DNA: TGTGCCAGCAGCCTAGCTAGCGGGGGATACAATGAGCAGTTCTTC
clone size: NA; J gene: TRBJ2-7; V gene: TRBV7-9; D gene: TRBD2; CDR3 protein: CASTDSGINEQYF; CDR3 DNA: TGTGCCAGCACCGATAGCGGGATAAACGAGCAGTACTTC
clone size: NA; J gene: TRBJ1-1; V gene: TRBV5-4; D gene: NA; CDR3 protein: CASSTGRLNTEAFF; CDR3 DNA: TGTGCCAGCAGCACGGGACGGCTGAACACTGAAGCTTTCTTT
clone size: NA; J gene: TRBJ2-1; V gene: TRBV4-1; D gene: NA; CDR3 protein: CASSQVGNSYNEQFF; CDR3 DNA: TGCGCCAGCAGCCAAGTGGGGAACTCCTACAATGAGCAGTTCTTC
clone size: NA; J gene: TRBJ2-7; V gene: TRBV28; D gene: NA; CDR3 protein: CAAHPRFPPYEQYF; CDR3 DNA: TGTGCCGCTCACCCGCGCTTTCCTCCCTACGAGCAGTACTTC
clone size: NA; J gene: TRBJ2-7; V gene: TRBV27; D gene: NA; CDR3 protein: CASTPTPRVGEQYF; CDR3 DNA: TGTGCCAGCACCCCGACTCCCCGGGTCGGGGAGCAGTACTTC
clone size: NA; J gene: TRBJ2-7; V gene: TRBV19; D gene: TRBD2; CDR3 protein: CASSILLAEAYEQYF; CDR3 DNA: TGTGCCAGTAGTATCCTGCTAGCGGAGGCCTACGAGCAGTACTTC
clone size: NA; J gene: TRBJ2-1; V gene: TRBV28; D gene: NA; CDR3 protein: CASSLLQYNEQFF; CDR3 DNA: TGTGCCAGCAGTTTATTACAGTACAATGAGCAGTTCTTC
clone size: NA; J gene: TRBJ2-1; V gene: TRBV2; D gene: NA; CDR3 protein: CASRPSTSSYNEQFF; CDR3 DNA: TGTGCCAGCAGACCTAGTACGAGCTCCTACAATGAGCAGTTCTTC
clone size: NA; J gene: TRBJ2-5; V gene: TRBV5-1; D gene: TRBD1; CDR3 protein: CASSMDRGRGETQYF; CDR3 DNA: TGCGCCAGCAGCATGGACAGGGGGCGGGGAGAGACCCAGTACTTC
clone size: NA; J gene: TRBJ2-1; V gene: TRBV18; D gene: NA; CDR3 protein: CASSPRGGNLYNEQFF; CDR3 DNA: TGTGCCAGCTCACCACGCGGCGGGAACTTGTACAATGAGCAGTTCTTC
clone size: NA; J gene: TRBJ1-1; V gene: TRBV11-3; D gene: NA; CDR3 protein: CASSLNVGGQAFF; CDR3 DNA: TGTGCCAGCAGCTTAAATGTCGGGGGGCAAGCTTTCTTT
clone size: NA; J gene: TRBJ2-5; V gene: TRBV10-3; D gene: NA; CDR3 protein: CASSGKKGFQETQYF; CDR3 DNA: TGTGCCAGTTCGGGGAAAAAGGGTTTCCAAGAGACCCAGTACTTC
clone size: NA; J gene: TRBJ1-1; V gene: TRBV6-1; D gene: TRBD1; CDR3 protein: CASSPADFTGAAFF; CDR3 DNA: TGTGCCAGCAGCCCCGCCGACTTTACAGGGGCGGCTTTCTTT
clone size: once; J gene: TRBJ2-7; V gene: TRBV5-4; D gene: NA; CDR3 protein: CASSLEAGSYEQYF; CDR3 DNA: TGTGCCAGCAGCTTGGAGGCTGGGTCCTACGAGCAGTACTTC
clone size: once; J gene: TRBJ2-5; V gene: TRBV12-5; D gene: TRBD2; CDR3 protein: CASGTGEGLQETQYF; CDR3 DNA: TGTGCTAGTGGCACCGGGGAGGGACTACAAGAGACCCAGTACTTC
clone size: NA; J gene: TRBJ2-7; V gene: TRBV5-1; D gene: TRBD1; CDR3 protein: CASTPTGGNEQYF; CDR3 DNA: TGCGCCAGCACTCCTACAGGGGGCAACGAGCAGTACTTC
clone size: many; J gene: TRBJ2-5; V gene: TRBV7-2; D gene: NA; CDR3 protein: CASSPPGVQETQYF; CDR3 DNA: TGTGCCAGCAGCCCACCAGGTGTCCAAGAGACCCAGTACTTC
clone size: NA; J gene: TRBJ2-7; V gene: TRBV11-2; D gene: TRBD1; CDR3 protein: CASSLDTGVSYEQYF; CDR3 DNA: TGTGCCAGCAGCTTAGATACAGGGGTCTCCTACGAGCAGTACTTC
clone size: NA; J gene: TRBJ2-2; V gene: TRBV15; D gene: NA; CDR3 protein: CATSRDPGELFF; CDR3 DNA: TGTGCCACCAGCAGAGATCCCGGGGAGCTGTTTTTT
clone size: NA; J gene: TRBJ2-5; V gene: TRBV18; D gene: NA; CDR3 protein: CASSPLEGPGAQYF; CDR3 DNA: TGTGCCAGCTCACCATTAGAGGGCCCCGGAGCCCAGTACTTC
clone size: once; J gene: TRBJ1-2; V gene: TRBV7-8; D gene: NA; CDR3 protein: CASSLQEPNYGYTF; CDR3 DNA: TGTGCCAGCAGCTTACAGGAGCCCAACTATGGCTACACCTTC
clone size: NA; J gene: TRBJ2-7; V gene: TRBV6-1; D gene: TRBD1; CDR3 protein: CASSPRTGGVYEQYF; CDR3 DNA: TGTGCCAGCAGTCCGCGGACAGGGGGAGTATACGAGCAGTACTTC
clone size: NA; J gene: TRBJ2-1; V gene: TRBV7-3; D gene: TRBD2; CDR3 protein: CASSSPTSGRLNEQFF; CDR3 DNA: TGTGCCAGCAGCTCCCCGACTAGCGGGAGGTTGAATGAGCAGTTCTTC
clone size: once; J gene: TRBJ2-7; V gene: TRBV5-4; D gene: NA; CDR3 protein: CASSLYGARRGPYEQYF; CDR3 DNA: TGTGCCAGCAGCTTGTACGGGGCCCGACGAGGTCCCTACGAGCAGTACTTC
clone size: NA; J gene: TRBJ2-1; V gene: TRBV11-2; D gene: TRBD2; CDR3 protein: CASSQERERNEQFF; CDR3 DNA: TGTGCCAGCAGCCAGGAGCGGGAGCGGAATGAGCAGTTCTTC
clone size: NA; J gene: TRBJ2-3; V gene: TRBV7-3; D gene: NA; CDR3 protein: CASSDPGHRTDTQYF; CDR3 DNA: TGTGCCAGCAGCGACCCGGGACACCGCACAGATACGCAGTATTTT
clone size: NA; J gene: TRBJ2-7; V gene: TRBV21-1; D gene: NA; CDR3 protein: CASSKSGLGYEQYF; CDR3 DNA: TGTGCCAGCAGCAAATCGGGTCTCGGCTACGAGCAGTACTTC
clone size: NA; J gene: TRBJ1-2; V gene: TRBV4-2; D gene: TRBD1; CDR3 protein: CASSQELRQGQPIYGYTF; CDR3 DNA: TGTGCCAGCAGCCAAGAACTGCGGCAGGGACAGCCAATCTATGGCTACACCTTC
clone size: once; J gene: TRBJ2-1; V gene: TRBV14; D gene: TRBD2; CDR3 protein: CASSLPSGYSEQFF; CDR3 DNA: TGTGCCAGCAGCCTCCCTAGCGGGTATAGTGAGCAGTTCTTC
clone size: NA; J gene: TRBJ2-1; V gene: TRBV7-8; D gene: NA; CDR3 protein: CASSSRWLEGYNEQFF; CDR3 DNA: TGTGCCAGCAGCTCCCGGTGGTTGGAAGGCTACAATGAGCAGTTCTTC
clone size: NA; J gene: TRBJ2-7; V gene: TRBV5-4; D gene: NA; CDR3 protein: CASSLEGGFYEQYF; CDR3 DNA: TGTGCCAGCAGCTTGGAGGGCGGATTCTACGAGCAGTACTTC